Presented here are 6 T cell receptor beta chains from one specimen sequenced in a study of T-cell memory formation after mild COVID-19 (dated by TCRdb to the early 2020s). Library construction relied on 5' RACE. The reads were generated on an Illumina NovaSeq 6000. TCRdb trimmed the raw reads at Q25, called clones with MiXCR and kept productive beta chains. Entries are consolidated by CDR3 protein sequence, retaining the most common genes and DNA. The table for this sample lists about 290,000 distinct CDR3 sequences; more than 15% of them were counted only once. The ten largest clones take up roughly 20% of the sample. Sequenced input: PBMCs or a T cell subset sorted from them (not recorded which). These receptors were taken from a man aged 18 to 29 who had mild COVID-19 (a few samples of this study predate the infection). The sample titles of this study are shuffled in the database, so cell type and time point are left out; the donor was told from shared clones.

This sequence joins TRBV4-2 and TRBJ2-5, with TRBD2 identical over 10 bases. The CDR3 has 17 amino acids. Per germline, CDR1 LGHNA and CDR2 YNFKEQ. With 3 bases clipped from V and 5 bases from J, the junction kept 12 bases outside the gene matches. CDR3 nucleotide sequence: TGTGCCAGCAGCCAGTCTAGCGGGGGTGAACTCCGGGAGACCCAGTACTTC. It translates to CASSQSSGGELRETQYF.

The V and J genes are TRBV11-2 and TRBJ2-3, with TRBD2 as a possible D gene (7 bases). V was shortened by 4 bases and J by 7 bases, with 15 bases between the two germline ends. The CDR3 covers 14 residues. Germline CDR1 SGHAT, CDR2 FQNNGV. The CDR3 DNA reads TGTGCCAGCAGCTCCCCCGGGGGGCGAAATACGCAGTATTTT. It specifies CASSSPGGRNTQYF.

The chain combines TRBV9 with TRBJ2-5, with 7 bases identical to TRBD2. The CDR3 length is 15 residues. Germline trimming cut 2 bases from V and 2 bases from J; bases unmatched to any gene: 6. Germline CDR1 SGDLS, CDR2 YYNGEE. CDR3 bases: TGTGCCAGCAGCGTCGGACTAGTACCTCAAGAGACCCAGTACTTC. This codes for CASSVGLVPQETQYF.

This clonotype was observed a handful of times. V usage is TRBV20-1 and J usage is TRBJ1-5; TRBD1 agrees at 8 bases. The CDR3 runs to 13 residues. V lost 6 bases and J lost 5; bases outside the gene matches: 6. Per the germline V gene, CDR1 is DFQATT and CDR2 is SNEGSKA (reference sequence). CDR3 nucleotide sequence: TGCAGTGCCAAGACAGGGGTCCATCAGCCCCAGCATTTT. This encodes CSAKTGVHQPQHF.

The chain combines TRBV5-1 with TRBJ2-7, with TRBD1 identical over 11 bases. The V gene's germline CDR1 is SGHRS and CDR2 YFSETQ. The CDR3 has 15 amino acids. With V trimmed by 2 bases and J by 4 bases, 5 bases remained unmatched. In DNA form, the CDR3 reads TGCGCCAGCAGCTTCGGACAGGGGGCCCGTTACGAGCAGTACTTC. It specifies CASSFGQGARYEQYF.

This clonotype has just a few counts. The chain is built from TRBV7-2 and TRBJ2-2, with D possibly matching TRBD1 (5 bases). The germline gives CDR1 SGHTA, CDR2 FQGNSA. V was pared by 2 bases and J by 7 bases, with 8 bases between. The CDR3 runs to 13 residues. In DNA form, the CDR3 reads TGTGCCAGCAGCTTAACCCAGGGCGGGGAGCTGTTTTTT. It encodes CASSLTQGGELFF. The full variable domain, with the rest looked up from reference TRBV7-2 and TRBJ2-2, is GAGVSQSPSNKVTEKGKDVELRCDPISGHTALYWYRQSLGQGLEFLIYFQGNSAPDKSGLPSDRFSAERTGGSVSTLTIQRTQQEDSAVYLCASSLTQGGELFFGEGSRLTVL.